This entry concerns a single T cell receptor (beta chain). This sample is drawn from a study of blood T cell repertoires in COVID-19. On the study more broadly: Sample material is recorded as cDNA or gDNA derived from T cells, B-cell-depleted T cells, or PBMCs.

Authors' methods: Nucleated cell number was recorded as an estimate derived from reference gene primer amplification. Only in-frame clones appear in the TCRdb table, and some are missing; sequencing was by immunoSEQ multiplex PCR. The D gene and trimming were derived from the DNA, and the V and J assignments and clone size from that table. The profile shows roughly 260,000 clones, roughly nine tenths of them singletons. With 2 bases clipped from V and 4 bases from J, the junction kept 5 bases outside the gene matches. The CDR3 spans 15 residues. Germline lookup yields CDR1 SEHNR and CDR2 FQNEAQ (reference sequence).

The chain employs TRBV7-9 and TRBJ2-7; TRBD1 matches 10 bases. The TCR originated in a human donor in a cohort exposed to, infected with or recovered from COVID-19 (not recorded which). The donor label of this sample is uncertain. The specimen was PBMCs or T cells enriched from blood (not recorded which). The CDR3 is CASSLSGTGEYEQYF. The DNA of the CDR3 is TGTGCCAGCAGCTTATCCGGGACAGGGGAGTACGAGCAGTACTTC. The full variable domain, completed using reference TRBV7-9 and TRBJ2-7, is DTGVSQNPRHKITKRGQNVTFRCDPISEHNRLYWYRQTLGQGPEFLTYFQNEAQLEKSRLLSDRFSAERPKGSFSTLEIQRTEQGDSAMYLCASSLSGTGEYEQYFGPGTRLTVT.